The 10 T cell receptor beta chains below were found in one sample sequenced in a study of OX40 agonist ivuxolimab in advanced cancers. Data came from immunoSEQ multiplex PCR; TCRdb stores just in-frame clones and leaves some out. This repertoire shows more than 45,000 clones, roughly 77% found once; its top ten account for 0.95% to 1.5%. Sequencing used CD4+ or CD8+ T cells sorted from blood, obtained in a trial of the OX40 agonist ivuxolimab. The receptor set was obtained from an adult with an advanced solid tumor such as melanoma, head and neck, liver or kidney cancer.

This clone was seen a single time. This chain uses TRBV23-1 with TRBJ1-2, with 7 bases that match TRBD1. TRBV23-1 is an open reading frame whose function is uncertain. J was trimmed by 7 bases and V by 6 bases; bases with no gene match: 2. The CDR3 is 11 amino acids. CDR3 DNA: TGCGCCAGCAGACACAGGGGTGGCTACACCTTC. Protein: CASRHRGGYTF.

This rearrangement joins TRBV5-1 to TRBJ2-3; maybe TRBD1 (5 bases). There are 15 residues in the CDR3. V dropped 0 bases and J dropped 0 bases, with 8 bases sitting between them. Germline-derived CDR1 and CDR2 are SGHRS and YFSETQ. CDR3 sequence: CASSLEGISTDTQYF. The CDR3 coding sequence is TGCGCCAGCAGCTTGGAGGGGATTAGCACAGATACGCAGTATTTT.

The rearrangement joins TRBV2 to TRBJ2-5, with TRBD2 identical over 9 bases. This CDR3 comprises 17 residues. Trimming cost V 8 bases and J 1 base; bases outside gene matches: 14. The germline V gene has CDR1 SNHLY and CDR2 FYNNEI. The CDR3 sequence: CASPLTGRRGGQETQYF. CDR3 bases: TGTGCCAGCCCCCTGACCGGCCGGCGGGGGGGCCAAGAGACCCAGTACTTC.

This clone was seen more than once but under ten times. V is TRBV29-1 and J is TRBJ1-1; the D is unclear. This CDR3 has 13 residues. V was clipped by 3 bases and J by 1 base, with 9 bases between them. Germline loops: CDR1 SQVTM, CDR2 ANQGSEA. Here the CDR3 DNA reads TGCAGCGTTGATGAGGGAGCGAACACTGAAGCTTTCTTT. Its translation is CSVDEGANTEAFF.

The J gene is TRBJ1-5, the V gene TRBV6-5, with D possibly matching TRBD1 (6 bases). The CDR3 has 13 residues. The V end was cut by 2 bases, the J end by 7 bases, with 9 bases between. Germline-derived CDR1 and CDR2 are MNHEY and SVGAGI. CDR3 in DNA: TGTGCCAGCAGTTACGCAGGGGAACAGCCCCAGCATTTT. This translates into CASSYAGEQPQHF.

This chain uses TRBV10-3 with TRBJ2-3; TRBD1 matches at 7 bases. The CDR3 spans 15 residues. Trimming took 3 bases from V and 2 from J; bases not matched to a gene: 5. Germline values: CDR1 ENHRY, CDR2 SYGVKD. CDR3 residues: CAISDRGLITDTQYF. CDR3 coding DNA: TGTGCCATCAGTGACAGGGGGTTGATCACAGATACGCAGTATTTT.

This clone was recorded a few times. Distinct nucleotide sequences in the sample also encode this CDR3. The rearrangement links TRBV4-1 to TRBJ1-1; D not resolved. Germline CDR1 reads MGHRA; CDR2 reads YSYEKL. CDR3 length: 13 amino acids. The ends were cut back, 3 bases at V and 6 bases at J, with 11 bases in the middle. The CDR3 bases are TGCGCCAGCAGCCACCACGGCGTATCTGAAGCTTTCTTT. Its protein product is CASSHHGVSEAFF.

The chain joins TRBV5-6 to TRBJ2-5; D is uncertain. The CDR3 consists of 14 residues. V dropped 1 base and J dropped 5 bases, with 12 bases sitting between them. CDR1 and CDR2 (germline): SGHDT, YYEEEE. The CDR3 DNA is TGTGCCAGCAGCTTGTATTCAGCTGGTGAGACCCAGTACTTC. Amino acid sequence: CASSLYSAGETQYF.

The chain recombines TRBV2 with TRBJ2-1; TRBD2 aligns across 7 bases. The ends lost 7 bases at V and 4 bases at J; junction bases unmatched: 10. CDR3 length equals 15 residues. CDR1 SNHLY and CDR2 FYNNEI come from the germline V gene. The DNA for the CDR3 is TGTGCCAGCAACGAAGGTCTAGCGGAGTACAATGAGCAGTTCTTC. Its translation is CASNEGLAEYNEQFF.

The chain carries TRBV6-5 and TRBJ2-7; D possibly corresponds to TRBD2 (5 bases). The CDR3 totals 13 residues. CDR1 MNHEY and CDR2 SVGAGI come from the germline V gene. The CDR3 DNA is TGTGCATCTTGTGAGGGAACCGACTACGAGCAGTACTTC. It translates to CASCEGTDYEQYF.